The 7 T cell receptor beta chains in this list originate from one sample, sequenced in a study of blood T cell repertoires in COVID-19. Clones were read by immunoSEQ multiplex PCR, and TCRdb kept only the in-frame ones, dropping some. This table holds 150,000 to 200,000 clones, around nine tenths found once. Sequences were obtained from peripheral blood. The receptor set was obtained from a man aged 65-85 years with active or convalescent COVID-19.

The V gene is TRBV28, the J gene TRBJ1-2; D is perhaps TRBD1 (6 bases). This CDR3 spans 16 amino acids. Per the germline V gene, CDR1 is MDHEN and CDR2 is SYDVKM. Trimming removed 2 bases from V and 8 bases from J, with 21 bases in between. In DNA, the CDR3 is TGTGCCAGCAGTTTACGCGTGGCGGGGGGCAGGAGCGGCTACACCTTC. It translates to CASSLRVAGGRSGYTF.

The rearrangement uses TRBV10-2 and TRBJ2-4, with a weak D call TRBD1 (6 bases). This CDR3 is built from 13 residues. CDR1 is WSHSY, CDR2 SAAADI, per germline. V lost 6 bases and J 8 bases, leaving 14 bases between the germline ends. CDR3 nucleotide sequence: TGCGCCAGCAGATCAGGGGCAAGGGACATTCAGTACTTC. Translation: CASRSGARDIQYF.

This clone was seen more than once but under ten times. The chain combines TRBV18 with TRBJ2-1; 7 bases match TRBD1. The CDR3 is 15 residues long. Trimming at V came to 1 base and at J to 6 bases, leaving 6 bases not matched to a gene. The germline CDR1 and CDR2 sequences are KGHSH and LQKENI. In nucleotides, the CDR3 is TGTGCCAGCTCACCACTAGGGCCAGGGGGCAATGAGCAGTTCTTC. Translated, it gives CASSPLGPGGNEQFF.

CDR3 DNA sequence: TGCGCCAGCAGCCCTGTTACTCCCCGTGCAACTAATGAAAAACTGTTTTTT. Its translation is CASSPVTPRATNEKLFF. The rearrangement joins TRBV5-1 to TRBJ1-4; D remains unclear. Trimming left V 4 bases short and J 0 bases short, with 16 bases between. CDR3 size: 17 residues. Germline CDR1 SGHRS, CDR2 YFSETQ.

This rearrangement joins TRBV7-2 to TRBJ1-2; the D gene is possibly TRBD1 (6 bases). V lost 5 bases to trimming and J lost 0 bases, with 10 bases between them. The CDR3 extends over 14 amino acids. Per germline, CDR1 SGHTA and CDR2 FQGNSA. CDR3 coding DNA: TGTGCCAGCAGCCCGGGACACGCTAACTATGGCTACACCTTC. Amino acid sequence: CASSPGHANYGYTF.

J is TRBJ2-1 and V is TRBV6-2 or TRBV6-3, with 8 bases that match TRBD2. Per germline, CDR1 MNHEY and CDR2 SVGEGT. The CDR3 has 15 amino acids. The ends lost 4 bases at V and 5 bases at J; junction bases unmatched: 7. The chain's CDR3 is CASSSWGTRNNEQFF. The CDR3 DNA sequence: TGTGCCAGCAGTTCATGGGGGACTAGGAACAATGAGCAGTTCTTC.

This chain uses TRBV5-5 with TRBJ1-2; 8 nucleotides line up with TRBD1. CDR1 is SGHKS, CDR2 YYEKEE, per germline (reference sequence). V lost 3 bases, J lost 4 bases, and 5 bases stayed unmatched. This CDR3 has 14 residues. In DNA form, the CDR3 reads TGTGCCAGCAGCTGGGGACAGGAGATCTATGGCTACACCTTC. Amino acid sequence: CASSWGQEIYGYTF.